The clone carrying this TCR beta chain appeared once. The V and J ends lost 4 bases and 1 base, in that order; junction bases with no gene match: 6. The CDR3 contains 15 residues. CDR1 is SGDLS and CDR2 is YYNGEE in the germline V gene. This sample was taken from a study of blood T cell repertoires in COVID-19. Across the whole study: Both acute and convalescent COVID-19 samples were obtained from the United States, Italy and Spain.

TCRdb's table, derived via immunoSEQ multiplex PCR, lists solely in-frame clones and lacks some. The repertoire holds roughly 81,000 clones, around four fifths seen once, with 35% to 40% in the top ten. The TCR originated in a man at least 80 years old with active or convalescent COVID-19. Source material: peripheral blood. The V and J genes are TRBV9 and TRBJ2-7; TRBD1 matches 9 bases. The DNA of the CDR3 is TGTGCCAGCAGCCCCACAGGGGGCGCGTCCTACGAGCAGTACTTC. Translation gives CASSPTGGASYEQYF. Full variable domain (remainder filled in from reference TRBV9 and TRBJ2-7): DSGVTQTPKHLITATGQRVTLRCSPRSGDLSVYWYQQSLDQGLQFLIQYYNGEERAKGNILERFSAQQFPDLHSELNLSSLELGDSALYFCASSPTGGASYEQYFGPGTRLTVT.